The T cell receptor beta chain under discussion was sequenced for a study of blood T cells in healthy people across ages. Remarks on this clonotype: Its antigen is still unknown.

Unmatched junction bases numbered 6, after V lost 6 bases and J lost 8 bases. Germline values: CDR1 SQVTM, CDR2 ANQGSEA. The CDR3 has 12 residues. Drawn from each donor were approximately 10 milliliters of peripheral blood. A second PCR of about 7 to 12 cycles used a sample-barcoded 5' primer and a J-beta primer mix. TCRdb reprocessed the 5' RACE reads via MiXCR and lists one record per CDR3 protein. The table has hundreds of thousands of distinct CDR3 sequences, roughly 32% seen once. Overall study findings and caveats: What prevented conclusive comparison of naive and antigen-experienced cells was that PBMCs were unsorted.

The V and J genes are TRBV29-1 and TRBJ1-2, with 10 bases lining up with TRBD1. This receptor was taken from an elderly woman in good health. The sequenced sample consisted of blood. For the CDR3, the DNA is TGCAGCGTGGACAGGGGGAGGTTGGGCTACACCTTC. The encoded protein is CSVDRGRLGYTF.